This T cell receptor beta chain originates from a study of shared clonotypes between healthy human individuals. Study-wide results and limits: An expected dependence of interdonor clonotype sharing on sequencing depth was noted.

Per sorted-subset replicate PCR, input was around 200 ng DNA, representing roughly 29,000 T cell genomes. The table came from immunoSEQ multiplex PCR; TCRdb's copy has only in-frame clones and leaves some out. The sample has roughly 1 million clones; approximately 78% are singletons. This clone was recorded many times. Its antigen remains unidentified. One end of the junction varies from germline; a read error may be responsible. Germline assignment: CDR1 MDHEN and CDR2 SYDVKM. CDR3 length: 14 amino acids. The sequenced sample was memory CD4+ T cells from PBMCs. The subset here: CD45RA-negative fraction. The receptor was derived from a man in his late teens or twenties in good health. Some clones in this sample may be carry-over from other donors' samples. The chain has TRBV28 and TRBJ1-1; D is unclear. The CDR3 DNA sequence: TGTGCCAGCAGTCCCAGTTATCTAGCCGGTGTGCCGGGCTTT. Translating it yields CASSPSYLAGVPGF.